This T cell receptor beta chain emerged from a study of shared clonotypes between healthy human individuals. Assay used: immunoSEQ multiplex PCR; TCRdb lists only in-frame clones, some missing. The table shows around 700,000 clones, with around four fifths occurring only once. The sequence was collected from a woman aged 25-40 years in good health. The sequenced material came from memory CD4+ T cells sorted from blood. Specified subset: CD45RA-negative fraction.

The CDR3 DNA follows: TGTGCCACCCTGGACAGGTTAGGTGGCTACACCTTC. It encodes CATLDRLGGYTF. The chain links TRBV6-5 to TRBJ1-2, with 7 bases that match TRBD1. The V and J ends lost 10 bases and 7 bases, in that order; junction bases with no gene match: 9. Looked up from germline, CDR1 is MNHEY and CDR2 is SVGAGI. CDR3 length: 12 residues.